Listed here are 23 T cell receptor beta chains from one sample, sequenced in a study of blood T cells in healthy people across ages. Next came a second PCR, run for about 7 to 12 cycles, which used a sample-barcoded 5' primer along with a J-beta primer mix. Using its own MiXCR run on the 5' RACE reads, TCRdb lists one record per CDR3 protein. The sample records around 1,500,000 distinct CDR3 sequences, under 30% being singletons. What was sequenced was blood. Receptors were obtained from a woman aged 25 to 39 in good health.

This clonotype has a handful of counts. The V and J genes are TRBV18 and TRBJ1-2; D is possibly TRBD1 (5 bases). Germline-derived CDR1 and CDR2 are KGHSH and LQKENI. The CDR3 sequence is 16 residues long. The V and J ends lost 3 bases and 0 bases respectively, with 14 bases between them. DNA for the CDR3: TGTGCCAGCTCACCGGAGCTTGACAGAACTAACTATGGCTACACCTTC. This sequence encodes CASSPELDRTNYGYTF.

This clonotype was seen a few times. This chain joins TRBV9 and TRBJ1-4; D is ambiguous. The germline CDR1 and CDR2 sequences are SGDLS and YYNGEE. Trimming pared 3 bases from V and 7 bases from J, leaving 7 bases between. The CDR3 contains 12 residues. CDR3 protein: CASSGMGEKLFF. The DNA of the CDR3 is TGTGCCAGCAGCGGTATGGGTGAAAAACTGTTTTTT.

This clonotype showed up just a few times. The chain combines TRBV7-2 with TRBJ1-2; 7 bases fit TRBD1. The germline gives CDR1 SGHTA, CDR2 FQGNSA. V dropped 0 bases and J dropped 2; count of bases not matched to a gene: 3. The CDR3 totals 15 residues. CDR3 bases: TGTGCCAGCAGCTTAGCGGGACAGACAAACTATGGCTACACCTTC. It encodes CASSLAGQTNYGYTF.

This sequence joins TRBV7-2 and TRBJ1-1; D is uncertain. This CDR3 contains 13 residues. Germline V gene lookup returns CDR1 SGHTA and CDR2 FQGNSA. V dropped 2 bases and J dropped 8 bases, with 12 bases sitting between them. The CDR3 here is CASSLYRQTEAFF. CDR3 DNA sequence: TGTGCCAGCAGCTTATACCGACAAACCGAAGCTTTCTTT. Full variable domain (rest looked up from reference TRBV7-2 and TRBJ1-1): GAGVSQSPSNKVTEKGKDVELRCDPISGHTALYWYRQSLGQGLEFLIYFQGNSAPDKSGLPSDRFSAERTGGSVSTLTIQRTQQEDSAVYLCASSLYRQTEAFFGQGTRLTVV.

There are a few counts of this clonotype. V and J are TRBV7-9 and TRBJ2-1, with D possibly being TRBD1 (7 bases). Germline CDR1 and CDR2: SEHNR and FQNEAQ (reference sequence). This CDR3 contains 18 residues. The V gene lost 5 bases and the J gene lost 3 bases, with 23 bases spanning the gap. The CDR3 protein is CASSRLGGKGAHYNEQFF. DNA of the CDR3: TGTGCCAGCAGCCGACTAGGGGGGAAGGGGGCCCACTACAATGAGCAGTTCTTC.

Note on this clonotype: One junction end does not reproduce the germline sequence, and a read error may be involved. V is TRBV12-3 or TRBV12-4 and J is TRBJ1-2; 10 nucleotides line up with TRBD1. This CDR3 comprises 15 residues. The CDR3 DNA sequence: TGTGTCAGCAGTCGTTGGACAGGGGGGGATAGGGGCTACACCTTC. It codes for CVSSRWTGGDRGYTF.

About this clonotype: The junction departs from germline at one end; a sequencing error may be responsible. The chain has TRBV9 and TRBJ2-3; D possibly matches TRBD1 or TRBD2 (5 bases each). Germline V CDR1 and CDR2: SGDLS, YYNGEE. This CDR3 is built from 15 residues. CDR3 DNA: TGTGCTAGCAGCGAGAGTTTAGGGACGGCAGATGCGCAGTATTTT. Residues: CASSESLGTADAQYF.

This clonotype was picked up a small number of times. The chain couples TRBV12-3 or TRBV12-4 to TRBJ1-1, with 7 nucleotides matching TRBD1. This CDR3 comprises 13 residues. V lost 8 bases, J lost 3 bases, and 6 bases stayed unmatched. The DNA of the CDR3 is TGTGCCAGCGCTCAGGGGGTCCACACTGAAGCTTTCTTT. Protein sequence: CASAQGVHTEAFF.

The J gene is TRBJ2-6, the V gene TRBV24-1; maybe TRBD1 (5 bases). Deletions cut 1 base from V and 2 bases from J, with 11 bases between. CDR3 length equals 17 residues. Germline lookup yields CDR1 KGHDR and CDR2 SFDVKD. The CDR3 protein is CATSDFQGTPGANVLTF. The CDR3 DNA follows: TGTGCCACCAGTGATTTCCAGGGTACACCTGGGGCCAACGTCCTGACTTTC.

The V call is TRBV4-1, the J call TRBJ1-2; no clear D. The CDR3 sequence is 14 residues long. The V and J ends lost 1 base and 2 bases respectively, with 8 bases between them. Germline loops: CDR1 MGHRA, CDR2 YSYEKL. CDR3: CASSQGFNNYGYTF. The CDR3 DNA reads TGCGCCAGCAGCCAAGGGTTCAACAACTATGGCTACACCTTC.

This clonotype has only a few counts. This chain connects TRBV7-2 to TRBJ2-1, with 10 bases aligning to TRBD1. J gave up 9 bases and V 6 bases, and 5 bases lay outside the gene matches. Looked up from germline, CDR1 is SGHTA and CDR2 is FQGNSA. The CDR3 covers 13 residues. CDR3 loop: CASSRQGAGEQFF. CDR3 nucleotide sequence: TGTGCCAGCAGTCGACAGGGGGCGGGTGAGCAGTTCTTC.

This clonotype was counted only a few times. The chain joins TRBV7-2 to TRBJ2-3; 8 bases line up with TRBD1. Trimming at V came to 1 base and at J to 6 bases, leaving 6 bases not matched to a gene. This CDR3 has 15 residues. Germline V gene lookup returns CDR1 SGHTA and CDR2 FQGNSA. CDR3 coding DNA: TGTGCCAGCAGCTTAGACAGGGGGACGATGGATACGCAGTATTTT. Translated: CASSLDRGTMDTQYF.

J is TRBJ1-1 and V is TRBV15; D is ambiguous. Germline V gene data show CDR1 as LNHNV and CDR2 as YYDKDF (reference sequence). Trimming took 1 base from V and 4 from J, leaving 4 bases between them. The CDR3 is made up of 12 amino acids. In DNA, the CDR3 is TGTGCCACCAGCAGAGTGGGCACTGAAGCTTTCTTT. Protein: CATSRVGTEAFF.

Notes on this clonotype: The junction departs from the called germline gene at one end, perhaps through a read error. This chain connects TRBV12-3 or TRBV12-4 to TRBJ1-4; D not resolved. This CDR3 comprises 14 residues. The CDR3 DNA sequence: TGTGCCAGCAGTTTAGCTCCGCGGGATGAAAAACGGTTTTTT. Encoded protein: CASSLAPRDEKRFF.

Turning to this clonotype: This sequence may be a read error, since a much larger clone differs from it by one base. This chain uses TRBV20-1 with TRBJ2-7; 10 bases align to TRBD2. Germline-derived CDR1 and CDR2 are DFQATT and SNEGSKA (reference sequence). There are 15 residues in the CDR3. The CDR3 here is CCAVKGLAETYEQYF. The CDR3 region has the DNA TGCTGTGCCGTAAAAGGACTAGCGGAGACCTACGAGCAGTACTTC.

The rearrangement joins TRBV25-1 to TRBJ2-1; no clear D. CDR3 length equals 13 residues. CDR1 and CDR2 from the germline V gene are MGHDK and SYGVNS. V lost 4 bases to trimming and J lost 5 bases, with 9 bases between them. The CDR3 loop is CASSGRSDNEQFF. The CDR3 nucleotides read TGTGCCAGCAGTGGCAGGTCGGACAATGAGCAGTTCTTC.

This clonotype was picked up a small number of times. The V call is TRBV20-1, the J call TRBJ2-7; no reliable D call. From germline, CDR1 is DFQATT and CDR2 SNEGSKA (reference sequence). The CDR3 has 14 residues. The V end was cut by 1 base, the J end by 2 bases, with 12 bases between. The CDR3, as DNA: TGCAGTGCTAGAGTGCCGGATCCTCCCTACGAGCAGTACTTC. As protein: CSARVPDPPYEQYF.

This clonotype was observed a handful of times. The CDR3 bases are TGCAGTGCTACAGGACATTTGAACACTGAAGCTTTCTTT. Translated, it gives CSATGHLNTEAFF. The chain couples TRBV29-1 to TRBJ1-1, with D possibly TRBD1 on 5 matching bases. CDR1 SQVTM and CDR2 ANQGSEA come from the germline V gene. The CDR3 totals 13 residues.

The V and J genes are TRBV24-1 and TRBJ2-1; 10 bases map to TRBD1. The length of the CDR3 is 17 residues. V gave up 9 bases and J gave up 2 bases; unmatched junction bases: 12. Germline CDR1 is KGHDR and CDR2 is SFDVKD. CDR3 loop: CATGTSPGTGAYNEQFF. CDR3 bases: TGTGCCACCGGTACTTCCCCCGGGACAGGGGCCTACAATGAGCAGTTCTTC.

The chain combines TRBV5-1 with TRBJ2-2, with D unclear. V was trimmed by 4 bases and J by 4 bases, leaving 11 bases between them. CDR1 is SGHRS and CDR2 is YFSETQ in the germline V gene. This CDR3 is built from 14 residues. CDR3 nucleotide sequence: TGCGCCAGCAGCGTTGGACCAGCCACCGGGGAGCTGTTTTTT. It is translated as CASSVGPATGELFF.

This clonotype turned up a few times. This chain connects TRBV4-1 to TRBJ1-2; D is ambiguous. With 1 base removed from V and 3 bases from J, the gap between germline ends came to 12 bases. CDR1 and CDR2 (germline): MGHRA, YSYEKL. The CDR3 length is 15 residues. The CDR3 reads CASSQGVHGYYGYTF. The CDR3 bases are TGCGCCAGCAGCCAAGGGGTACACGGATACTATGGCTACACCTTC.

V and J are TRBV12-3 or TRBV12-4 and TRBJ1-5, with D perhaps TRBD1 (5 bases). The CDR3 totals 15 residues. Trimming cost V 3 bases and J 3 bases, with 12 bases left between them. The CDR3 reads CASSFGAGVNQPQHF. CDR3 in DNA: TGTGCCAGCAGTTTCGGGGCGGGGGTCAATCAGCCCCAGCATTTT.

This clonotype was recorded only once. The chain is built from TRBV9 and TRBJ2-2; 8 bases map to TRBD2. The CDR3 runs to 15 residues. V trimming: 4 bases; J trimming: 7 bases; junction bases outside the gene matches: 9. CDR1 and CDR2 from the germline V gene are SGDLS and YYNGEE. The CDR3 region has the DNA TGTGCCAGCAGCCCGAGCGGGAGAAGTGGCGGGGAGCTGTTTTTT. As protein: CASSPSGRSGGELFF. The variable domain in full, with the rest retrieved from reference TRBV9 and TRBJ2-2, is DSGVTQTPKHLITATGQRVTLRCSPRSGDLSVYWYQQSLDQGLQFLIQYYNGEERAKGNILERFSAQQFPDLHSELNLSSLELGDSALYFCASSPSGRSGGELFFGEGSRLTVL.